This TCR beta chain was observed in a study of shared clonotypes between healthy human individuals. Some clones are missing from TCRdb's copy, which holds only in-frame ones; the method was immunoSEQ multiplex PCR. The sample lists around 1.4 million clones, 98% seen once, with roughly 0.36% in the top ten. V was cut by 6 bases and J by 4 bases, with 19 bases left in between. The CDR3 loop spans 16 amino acids. Germline V gene sequence: CDR1 SEHNR, CDR2 FQNEAQ (reference sequence). This rearrangement joins TRBV7-9 to TRBJ1-5; no clear D gene. This sequence originates from a man aged 25-40 years in good health. Sequenced sample: naive CD4+ T cells sorted from blood. The subset is: CD45RA+ positively selected. CDR3 sequence (DNA): TGTGCCAGCAGGCATCGGATGAGGAGGTGGAATCAGCCCCAGCATTTT. It is translated as CASRHRMRRWNQPQHF.